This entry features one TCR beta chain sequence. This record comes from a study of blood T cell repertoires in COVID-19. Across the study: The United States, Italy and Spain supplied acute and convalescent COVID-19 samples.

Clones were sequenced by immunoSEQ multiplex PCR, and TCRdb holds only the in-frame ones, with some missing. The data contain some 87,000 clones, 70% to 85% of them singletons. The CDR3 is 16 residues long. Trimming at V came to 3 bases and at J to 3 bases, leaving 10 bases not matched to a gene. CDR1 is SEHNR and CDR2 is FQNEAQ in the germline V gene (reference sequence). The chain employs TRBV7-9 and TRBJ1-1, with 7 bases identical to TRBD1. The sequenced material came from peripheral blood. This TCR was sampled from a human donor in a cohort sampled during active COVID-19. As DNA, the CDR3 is TGTGCCAGCAGCTTGGGAGCAGGGGGAAGGGACACTGAAGCTTTCTTT. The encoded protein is CASSLGAGGRDTEAFF.